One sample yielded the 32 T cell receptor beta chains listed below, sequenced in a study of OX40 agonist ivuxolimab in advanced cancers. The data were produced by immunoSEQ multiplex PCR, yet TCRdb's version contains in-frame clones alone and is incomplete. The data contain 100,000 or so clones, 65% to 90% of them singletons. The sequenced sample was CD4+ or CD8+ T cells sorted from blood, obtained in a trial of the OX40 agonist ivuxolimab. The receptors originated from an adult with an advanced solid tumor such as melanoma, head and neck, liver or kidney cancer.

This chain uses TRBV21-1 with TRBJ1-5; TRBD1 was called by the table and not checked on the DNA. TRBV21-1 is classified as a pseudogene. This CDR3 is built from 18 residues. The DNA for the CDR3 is TGTGCCAGCCGAATCGTCGAAAACAGGGCTTATGGCAATCAGCCCCAGCATTTT. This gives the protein CASRIVENRAYGNQPQHF.

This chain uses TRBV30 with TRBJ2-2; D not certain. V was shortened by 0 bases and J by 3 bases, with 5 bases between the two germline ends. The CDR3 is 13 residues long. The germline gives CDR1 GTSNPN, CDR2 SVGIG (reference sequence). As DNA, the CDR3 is TGTGCCTGGAGTGTAACTTACACCGGGGAGCTGTTTTTT. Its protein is CAWSVTYTGELFF. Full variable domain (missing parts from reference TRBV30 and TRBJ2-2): SQTIHQWPATLVQPVGSPLSLECTVEGTSNPNLYWYRQAAGRGLQLLFYSVGIGQISSEVPQNLSASRPQDRQFILSSKKLLLSDSGFYLCAWSVTYTGELFFGEGSRLTVL.

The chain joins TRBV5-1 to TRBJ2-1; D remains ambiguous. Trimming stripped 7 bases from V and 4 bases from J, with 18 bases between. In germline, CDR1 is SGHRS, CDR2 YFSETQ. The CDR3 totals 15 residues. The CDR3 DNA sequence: TGCGCCAGCGCGGAAGGTGCAGCCTCATACAATGAGCAGTTCTTC. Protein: CASAEGAASYNEQFF.

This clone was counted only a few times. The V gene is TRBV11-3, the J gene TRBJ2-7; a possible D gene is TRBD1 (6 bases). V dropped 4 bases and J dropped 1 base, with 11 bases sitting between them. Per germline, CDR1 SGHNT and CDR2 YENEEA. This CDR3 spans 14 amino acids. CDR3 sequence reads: CASSSNRESYEQYF. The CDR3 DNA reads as TGTGCCAGCAGCTCAAACAGGGAGTCCTACGAGCAGTACTTC.

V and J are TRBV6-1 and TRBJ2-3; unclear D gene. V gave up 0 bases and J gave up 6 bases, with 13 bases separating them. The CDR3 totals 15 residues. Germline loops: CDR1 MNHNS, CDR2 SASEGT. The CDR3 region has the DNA TGTGCCAGCAGTGAAGCGCCCTCTGAGGTTGATACGCAGTATTTT. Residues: CASSEAPSEVDTQYF.

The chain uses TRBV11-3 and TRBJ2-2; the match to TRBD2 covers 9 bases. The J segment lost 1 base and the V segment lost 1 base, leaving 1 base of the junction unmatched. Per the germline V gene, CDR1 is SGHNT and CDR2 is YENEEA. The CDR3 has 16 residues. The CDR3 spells CASSLGAGGNTGELFF. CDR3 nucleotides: TGTGCCAGCAGCTTAGGAGCGGGGGGGAACACCGGGGAGCTGTTTTTT. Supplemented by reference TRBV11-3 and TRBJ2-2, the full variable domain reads EAGVVQSPRYKIIEKKQPVAFWCNPISGHNTLYWYLQNLGQGPELLIRYENEEAVDDSQLPKDRFSAERLKGVDSTLKIQPAELGDSAVYLCASSLGAGGNTGELFFGEGSRLTVL.

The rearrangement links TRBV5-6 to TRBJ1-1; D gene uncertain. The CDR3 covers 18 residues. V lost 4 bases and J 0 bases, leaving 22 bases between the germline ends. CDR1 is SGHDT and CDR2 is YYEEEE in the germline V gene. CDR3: CASSADGLAGSLNTEAFF. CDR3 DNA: TGTGCCAGCAGCGCGGACGGACTCGCCGGGAGCTTGAACACTGAAGCTTTCTTT.

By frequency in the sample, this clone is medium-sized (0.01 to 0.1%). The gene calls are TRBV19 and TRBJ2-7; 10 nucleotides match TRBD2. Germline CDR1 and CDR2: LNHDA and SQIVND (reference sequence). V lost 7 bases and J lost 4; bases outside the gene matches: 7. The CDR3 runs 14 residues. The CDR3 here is CASTSSGSGYEQYF. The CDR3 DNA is TGTGCCAGTACCTCTAGCGGGAGTGGTTACGAGCAGTACTTC.

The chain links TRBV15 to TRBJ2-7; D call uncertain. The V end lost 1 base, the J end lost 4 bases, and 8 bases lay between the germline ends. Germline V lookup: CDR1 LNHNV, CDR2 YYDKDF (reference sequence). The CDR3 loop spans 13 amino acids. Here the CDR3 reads CATSRVLGYEQYF. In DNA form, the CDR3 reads TGTGCCACCAGCAGAGTTCTAGGGTACGAGCAGTACTTC. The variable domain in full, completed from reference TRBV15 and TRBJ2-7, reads DAMVIQNPRYQVTQFGKPVTLSCSQTLNHNVMYWYQQKSSQAPKLLFHYYDKDFNNEADTPDNFQSRRPNTSFCFLDIRSPGLGDTAMYLCATSRVLGYEQYFGPGTRLTVT.

For the CDR3, the DNA is TGTGCCAGCAGTAAAAACGCGGGCCCTCGGGGCTGGACCGGGGAGCTGTTTTTT. Translating gives CASSKNAGPRGWTGELFF. This chain connects TRBV21-1 to TRBJ2-2. TRBV21-1 is a documented pseudogene. This CDR3 is built from 18 residues.

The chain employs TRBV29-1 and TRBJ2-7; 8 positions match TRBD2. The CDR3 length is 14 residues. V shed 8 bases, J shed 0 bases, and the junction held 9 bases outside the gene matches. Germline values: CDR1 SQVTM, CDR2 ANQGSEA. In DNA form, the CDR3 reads TGCAGCATATATGAAGGGACTAGCTCCTACGAGCAGTACTTC. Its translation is CSIYEGTSSYEQYF.

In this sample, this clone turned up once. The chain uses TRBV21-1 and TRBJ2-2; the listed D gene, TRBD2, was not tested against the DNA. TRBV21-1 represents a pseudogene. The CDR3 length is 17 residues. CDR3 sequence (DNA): TGTGCCCCTGATCGTGGGGGGAGGGCCAAGAACACCGGGGAGCTGTTTTTT. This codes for CAPDRGGRAKNTGELFF.

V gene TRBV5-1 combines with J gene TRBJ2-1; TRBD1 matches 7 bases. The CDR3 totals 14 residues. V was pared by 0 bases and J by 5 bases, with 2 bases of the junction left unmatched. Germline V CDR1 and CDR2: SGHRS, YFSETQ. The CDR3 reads CASSLGGTDNEQFF. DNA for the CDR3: TGCGCCAGCAGCTTGGGGGGGACAGACAATGAGCAGTTCTTC.

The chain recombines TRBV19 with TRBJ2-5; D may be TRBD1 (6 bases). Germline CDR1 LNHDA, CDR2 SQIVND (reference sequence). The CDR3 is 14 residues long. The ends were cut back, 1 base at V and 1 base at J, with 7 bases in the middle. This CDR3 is CASSIGTVQETQYF. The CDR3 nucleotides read TGTGCCAGTAGTATAGGGACAGTCCAAGAGACCCAGTACTTC.

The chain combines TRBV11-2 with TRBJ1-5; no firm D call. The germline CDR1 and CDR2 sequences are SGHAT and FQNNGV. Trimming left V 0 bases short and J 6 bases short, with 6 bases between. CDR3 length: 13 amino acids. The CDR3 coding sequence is TGTGCCAGCAGCTTAGATCTCCTTCAGCCCCAGCATTTT. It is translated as CASSLDLLQPQHF.

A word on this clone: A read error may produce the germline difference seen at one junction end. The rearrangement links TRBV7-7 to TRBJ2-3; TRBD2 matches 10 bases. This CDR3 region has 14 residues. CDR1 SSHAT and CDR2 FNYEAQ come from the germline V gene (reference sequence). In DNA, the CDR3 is TGTGCTAGCAGCCTAGCGGGAGTGGCAGATACGCAGTATTTT. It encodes CASSLAGVADTQYF.

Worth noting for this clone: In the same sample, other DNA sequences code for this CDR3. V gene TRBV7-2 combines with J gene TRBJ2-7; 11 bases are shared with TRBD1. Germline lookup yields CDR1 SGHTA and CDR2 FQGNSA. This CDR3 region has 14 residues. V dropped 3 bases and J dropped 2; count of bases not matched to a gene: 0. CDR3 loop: CASSLGQGAYEQYF. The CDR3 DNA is TGTGCCAGCAGCTTGGGACAGGGGGCCTACGAGCAGTACTTC.

The CDR3 DNA is TGTGCCAGTAGTAGAGGACAGGGGGTTGAAAAACTGTTTTTT. It is translated as CASSRGQGVEKLFF. This chain links TRBV19 with TRBJ1-4, with 10 bases aligning to TRBD1. Germline V CDR1 and CDR2: LNHDA, SQIVND (reference sequence). J gave up 7 bases and V 4 bases, and 3 bases lay outside the gene matches. This CDR3 comprises 14 residues. Supplemented by reference TRBV19 and TRBJ1-4, the full variable domain reads DGGITQSPKYLFRKEGQNVTLSCEQNLNHDAMYWYRQDPGQGLRLIYYSQIVNDFQKGDIAEGYSVSREKKESFPLTVTSAQKNPTAFYLCASSRGQGVEKLFFGSGTQLSVL.

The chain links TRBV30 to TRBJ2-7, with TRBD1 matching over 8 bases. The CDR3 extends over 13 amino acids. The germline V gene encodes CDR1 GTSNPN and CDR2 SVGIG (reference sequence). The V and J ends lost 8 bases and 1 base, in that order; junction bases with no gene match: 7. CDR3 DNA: TGTGCCCAAACCGACAGGGGATCCTACGAGCAGTACTTC. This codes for CAQTDRGSYEQYF.

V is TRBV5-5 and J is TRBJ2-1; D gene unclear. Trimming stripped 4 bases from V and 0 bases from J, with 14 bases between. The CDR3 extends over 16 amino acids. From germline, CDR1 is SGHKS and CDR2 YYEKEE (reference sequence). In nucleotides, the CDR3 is TGTGCCAGCAGCAGTTTACGGGCCGGCTCCTACAATGAGCAGTTCTTC. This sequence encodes CASSSLRAGSYNEQFF.

In DNA, the CDR3 is TGCGCCAGCAGCCGGGGACAAACCGGGGAGCTGTTTTTT. Encoded protein: CASSRGQTGELFF. The rearrangement joins TRBV5-1 to TRBJ2-2, with TRBD1 as a possible D gene (6 bases). V dropped 4 bases and J dropped 5 bases, with 9 bases sitting between them. The CDR3 has 13 residues. Germline-derived CDR1 and CDR2 are SGHRS and YFSETQ.

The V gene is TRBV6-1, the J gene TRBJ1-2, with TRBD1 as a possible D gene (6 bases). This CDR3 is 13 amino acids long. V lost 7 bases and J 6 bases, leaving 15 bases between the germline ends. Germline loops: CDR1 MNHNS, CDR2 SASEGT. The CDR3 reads CASTARQVDGYTF. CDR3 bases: TGTGCCAGCACCGCCAGACAGGTGGATGGCTACACCTTC.

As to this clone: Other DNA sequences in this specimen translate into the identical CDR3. The CDR3 loop reads CASSPTSGSTDTQYF. The CDR3 DNA follows: TGTGCCAGCTCACCAACTAGCGGGAGCACAGATACGCAGTATTTT. V usage is TRBV18 and J usage is TRBJ2-3; TRBD2 aligns across 9 bases. Germline V lookup: CDR1 KGHSH, CDR2 LQKENI. The CDR3 is 15 residues long. V dropped 2 bases and J dropped 0; count of bases not matched to a gene: 0. Combining the CDR3 with reference TRBV18 and TRBJ2-3 gives the whole variable domain NAGVMQNPRHLVRRRGQEARLRCSPMKGHSHVYWYRQLPEEGLKFMVYLQKENIIDESGMPKERFSAEFPKEGPSILRIQQVVRGDSAAYFCASSPTSGSTDTQYFGPGTRLTVL.

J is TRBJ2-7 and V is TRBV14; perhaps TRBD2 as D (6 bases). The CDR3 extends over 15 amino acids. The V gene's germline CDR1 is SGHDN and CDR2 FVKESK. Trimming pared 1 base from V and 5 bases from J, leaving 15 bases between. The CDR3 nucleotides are TGTGCCAGCAGCCAAGGGAGGGGCCTCTTGGACGAGCAGTACTTC. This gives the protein CASSQGRGLLDEQYF.

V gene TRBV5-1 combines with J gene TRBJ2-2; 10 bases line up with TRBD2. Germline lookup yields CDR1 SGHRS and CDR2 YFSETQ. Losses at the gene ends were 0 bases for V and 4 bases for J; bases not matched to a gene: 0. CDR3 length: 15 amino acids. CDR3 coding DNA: TGCGCCAGCAGCTTGGGGACTAGCGGCACCGGGGAGCTGTTTTTT. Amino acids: CASSLGTSGTGELFF.

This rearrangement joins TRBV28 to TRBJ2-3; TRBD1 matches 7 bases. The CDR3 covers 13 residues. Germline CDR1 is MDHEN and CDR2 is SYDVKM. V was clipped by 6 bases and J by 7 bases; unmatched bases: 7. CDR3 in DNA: TGTGCCAGCAGGCGACAGGGCACTCATACGCAGTATTTT. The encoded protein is CASRRQGTHTQYF.

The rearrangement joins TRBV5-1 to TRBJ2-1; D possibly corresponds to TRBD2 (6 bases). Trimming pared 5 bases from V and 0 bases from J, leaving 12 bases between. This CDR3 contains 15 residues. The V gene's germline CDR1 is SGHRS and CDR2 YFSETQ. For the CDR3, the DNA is TGCGCCAGCAGATCCTACGGGAGCTCCTACAATGAGCAGTTCTTC. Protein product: CASRSYGSSYNEQFF.

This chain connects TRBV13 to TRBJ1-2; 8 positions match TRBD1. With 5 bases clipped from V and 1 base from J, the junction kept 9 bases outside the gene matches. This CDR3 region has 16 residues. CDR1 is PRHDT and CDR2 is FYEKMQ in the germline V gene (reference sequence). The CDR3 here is CASSVYRGRINYGYTF. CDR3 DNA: TGTGCCAGCAGCGTCTACAGGGGGAGGATTAACTATGGCTACACCTTC.

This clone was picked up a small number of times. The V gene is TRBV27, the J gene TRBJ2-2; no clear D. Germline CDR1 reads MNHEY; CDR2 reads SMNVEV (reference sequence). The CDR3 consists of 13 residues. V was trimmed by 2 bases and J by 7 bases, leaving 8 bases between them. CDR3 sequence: CASSLLTGGELFF. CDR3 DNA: TGTGCCAGCAGTTTACTGACGGGCGGGGAGCTGTTTTTT.

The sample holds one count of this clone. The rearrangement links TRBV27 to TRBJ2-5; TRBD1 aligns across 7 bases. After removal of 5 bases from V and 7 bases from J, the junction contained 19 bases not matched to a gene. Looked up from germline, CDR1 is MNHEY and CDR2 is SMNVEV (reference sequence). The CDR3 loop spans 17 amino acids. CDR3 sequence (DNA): TGTGCCAGCAGTCCACACCGGGACAGAGAGAGTCAGGTGACCCAGTACTTC. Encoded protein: CASSPHRDRESQVTQYF.

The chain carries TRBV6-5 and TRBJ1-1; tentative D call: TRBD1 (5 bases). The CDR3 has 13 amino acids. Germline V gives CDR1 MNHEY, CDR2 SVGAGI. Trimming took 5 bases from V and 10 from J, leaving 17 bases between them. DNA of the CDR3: TGTGCCAGCAGTAGGTACAAGGGGTATTCAGCTTTCTTT. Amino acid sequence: CASSRYKGYSAFF.

The DNA of the CDR3 is TGTGCCAGTAATCCGGGTGAAACTAATGAAAAACTGTTTTTT. As protein: CASNPGETNEKLFF. This chain links TRBV19 with TRBJ1-4; no clear D gene. CDR1 and CDR2 from the germline V gene are LNHDA and SQIVND (reference sequence). This CDR3 is built from 14 residues. Trimming removed 7 bases from V and 1 base from J, with 10 bases in between.